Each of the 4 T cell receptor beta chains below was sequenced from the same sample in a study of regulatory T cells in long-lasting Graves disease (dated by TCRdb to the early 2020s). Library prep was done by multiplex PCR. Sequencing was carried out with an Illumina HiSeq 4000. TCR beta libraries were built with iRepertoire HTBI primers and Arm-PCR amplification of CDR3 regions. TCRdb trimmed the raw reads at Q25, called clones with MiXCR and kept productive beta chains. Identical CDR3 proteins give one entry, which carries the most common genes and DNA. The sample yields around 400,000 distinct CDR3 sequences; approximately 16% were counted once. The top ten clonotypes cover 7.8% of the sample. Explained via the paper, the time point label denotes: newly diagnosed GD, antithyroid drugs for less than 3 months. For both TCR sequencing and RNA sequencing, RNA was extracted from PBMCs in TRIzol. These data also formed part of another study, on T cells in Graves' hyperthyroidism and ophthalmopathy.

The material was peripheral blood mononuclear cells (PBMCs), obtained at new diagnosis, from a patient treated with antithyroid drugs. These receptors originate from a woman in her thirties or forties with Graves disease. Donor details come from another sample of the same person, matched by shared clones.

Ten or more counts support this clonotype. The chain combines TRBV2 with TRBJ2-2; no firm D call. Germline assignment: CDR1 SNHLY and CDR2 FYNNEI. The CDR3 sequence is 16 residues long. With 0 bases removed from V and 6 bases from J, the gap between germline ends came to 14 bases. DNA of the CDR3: TGTGCCAGCAGTGAAGCGGCTCTAAACTGGGCCGGGGAGCTGTTTTTT. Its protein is CASSEAALNWAGELFF.

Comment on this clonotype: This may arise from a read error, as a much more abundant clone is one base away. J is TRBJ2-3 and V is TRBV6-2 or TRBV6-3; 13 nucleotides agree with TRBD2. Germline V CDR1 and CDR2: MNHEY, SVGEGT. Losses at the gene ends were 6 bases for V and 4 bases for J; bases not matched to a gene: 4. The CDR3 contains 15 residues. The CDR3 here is CASSGLAGDSDTQYF. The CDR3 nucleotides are TGTGCCAGCAGCGGACTAGCGGGAGACTCAGATACGCAGTATTTT.

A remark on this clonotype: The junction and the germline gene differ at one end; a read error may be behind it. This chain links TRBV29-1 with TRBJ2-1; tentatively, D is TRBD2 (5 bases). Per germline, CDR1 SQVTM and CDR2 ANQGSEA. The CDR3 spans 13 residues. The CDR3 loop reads CGVDYRGINEQFF. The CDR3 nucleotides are TGCGGCGTTGACTACAGAGGGATCAATGAGCAGTTCTTC.

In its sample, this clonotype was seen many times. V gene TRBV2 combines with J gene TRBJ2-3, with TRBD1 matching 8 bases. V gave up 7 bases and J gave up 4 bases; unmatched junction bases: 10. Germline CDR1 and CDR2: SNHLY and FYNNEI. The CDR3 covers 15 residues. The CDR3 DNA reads TGTGCCAGCAAAGGGGTGGACAGGGAGTCAGATACGCAGTATTTT. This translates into CASKGVDRESDTQYF.